The rows below give T cell receptor beta chains drawn from one sample of a study of T cells in Graves' hyperthyroidism and ophthalmopathy. Each CDR3 protein gets one entry after TCRdb re-called the multiplex PCR reads with MiXCR. Here the sample spans roughly 500,000 distinct CDR3 sequences, about 24% being singletons. The sequenced sample consisted of blood. These receptors were collected from a woman aged 25-40 years with Graves' ophthalmopathy. Each CDR3 is given with its conserved first and last residue. The D gene is left open where the match is weak. Size values are once, few and many counts, or a class for expanded clones, and some rows have none.

CDR3 DNA: TGTGCCAGTAGTATGGGCGGGGACACTGAAGCTTTCTTT
CDR3 protein: CASSMGGDTEAFF
V gene: TRBV19
D gene: .
clone size: many
J gene: TRBJ1-1

CDR3 DNA: TGTGCCAGCTCACCAGCTCAAAGGGGCTATGGCTACACCTTC
CDR3 protein: CASSPAQRGYGYTF
V gene: TRBV18
D gene: .
clone size: few
J gene: TRBJ1-2

CDR3 DNA: TGTGCCAGCAGCTTTCGGACGAGGCGTCATGTCTACACCTTC
CDR3 protein: CASSFRTRRHVYTF
V gene: TRBV3-1
D gene: .
clone size: .
J gene: TRBJ1-2

CDR3 DNA: TGTGCCTGGAGTCAGGGCTTTAAATTTCAAGAGACCCAGTACTTC
CDR3 protein: CAWSQGFKFQETQYF
V gene: TRBV30
D gene: .
clone size: .
J gene: TRBJ2-5

CDR3 DNA: TGCAGTGCTAGAGATCGGACAGGGGAACAAGGAAACACCATATATTTT
CDR3 protein: CSARDRTGEQGNTIYF
V gene: TRBV20-1
D gene: TRBD1
clone size: many
J gene: TRBJ1-3

CDR3 DNA: TGTGCCAGCAGCCCAGGGGCCGGGGCTATGAGCTCCTACGAGCAGTACTTC
CDR3 protein: CASSPGAGAMSSYEQYF
V gene: TRBV4-2
D gene: .
clone size: .
J gene: TRBJ2-7

CDR3 DNA: TGCAGTGCTGACCGGGACAGGGGAACAGATACGCAGTATTTT
CDR3 protein: CSADRDRGTDTQYF
V gene: TRBV20-1
D gene: TRBD1
clone size: few
J gene: TRBJ2-3

CDR3 DNA: TGTGCCAGCAGTAGAACAGGGGGCGGCCTCTATGGCTACACCTTC
CDR3 protein: CASSRTGGGLYGYTF
V gene: TRBV6-1
D gene: TRBD1
clone size: many
J gene: TRBJ1-2

CDR3 DNA: TGTGCCAGCAGCTTAGGTCCTCAGGGGGTAGTTGGCACTGAAGCTTTCTTT
CDR3 protein: CASSLGPQGVVGTEAFF
V gene: TRBV11-1
D gene: TRBD1
clone size: .
J gene: TRBJ1-1

CDR3 DNA: TGTGCCTGGAGTGTACGCAGAGAGTCACCCCTCCACTTT
CDR3 protein: CAWSVRRESPLHF
V gene: TRBV30
D gene: .
clone size: .
J gene: TRBJ1-6

CDR3 DNA: TGTGCCAGCAGCCAGAACCTAGCAGCATTCCATGAGCAGTTCTTC
CDR3 protein: CASSQNLAAFHEQFF
V gene: TRBV11-3
D gene: .
clone size: .
J gene: TRBJ2-1

CDR3 DNA: TGTGCCAGCAGCTCGACAGGGGGAGCCTACGAGCAGTACTTC
CDR3 protein: CASSSTGGAYEQYF
V gene: TRBV7-9
D gene: TRBD1
clone size: many
J gene: TRBJ2-7

CDR3 DNA: TGTGCCAGCAGTGACGACAGGGAATCCTACGAGCAGTACTTC
CDR3 protein: CASSDDRESYEQYF
V gene: TRBV27
D gene: TRBD1
clone size: many
J gene: TRBJ2-7

CDR3 DNA: TGTGCCAACAGCCTAGACGGTCTCGGCGAGCAGTACTTC
CDR3 protein: CANSLDGLGEQYF
V gene: TRBV7-8
D gene: .
clone size: .
J gene: TRBJ2-7

CDR3 DNA: TGTGCCAGCAGGCTGACAGGGGGCCCCTCGATTGGCTACACCTTC
CDR3 protein: CASRLTGGPSIGYTF
V gene: TRBV3-1
D gene: TRBD1
clone size: .
J gene: TRBJ1-2

CDR3 DNA: TGTGCCAGCTCACCAAGGGATGACGAGCAGTACTTC
CDR3 protein: CASSPRDDEQYF
V gene: TRBV18
D gene: .
clone size: .
J gene: TRBJ2-7

CDR3 DNA: TGCGCCAGCAGCCAAGATAGTGCTTTGGGACAGGGGCGCTTTCAGCCCCAGCATTTT
CDR3 protein: CASSQDSALGQGRFQPQHF
V gene: TRBV4-1
D gene: TRBD1
clone size: many
J gene: TRBJ1-5

CDR3 DNA: TGTGCCAGCAGCTTAGGGACAGGGGGCGATCAGCCCCAGCATTTT
CDR3 protein: CASSLGTGGDQPQHF
V gene: TRBV11-2
D gene: TRBD1
clone size: many
J gene: TRBJ1-5

CDR3 DNA: TGTGCCAGCAGTGAAGCGTTCGGGATCCCCCAGCATTTT
CDR3 protein: CASSEAFGIPQHF
V gene: TRBV6-1
D gene: .
clone size: .
J gene: TRBJ1-5

CDR3 DNA: TGTGCCAGCAGTCCCTCCTTACTCTTGGAGACCCAGTACTTC
CDR3 protein: CASSPSLLLETQYF
V gene: TRBV7-9
D gene: .
clone size: many
J gene: TRBJ2-5

CDR3 DNA: TGTGCCACCTTTTGGGGGAAATCCGGGGAGCTGTTTTTT
CDR3 protein: CATFWGKSGELFF
V gene: TRBV28
D gene: .
clone size: .
J gene: TRBJ2-2

CDR3 DNA: TGTGCCAGCAGCCCTACCGACAGAGATGCTTTCTTT
CDR3 protein: CASSPTDRDAFF
V gene: TRBV7-2
D gene: .
clone size: .
J gene: TRBJ1-1

CDR3 DNA: TGCAGTGCCCCGGGAGGGGGGGACACTGAAGCTTTCTTT
CDR3 protein: CSAPGGGDTEAFF
V gene: TRBV20-1
D gene: .
clone size: few
J gene: TRBJ1-1

CDR3 DNA: TGTGCCAGCAGTGGGGCTGGGGATGGCACTGAAGCTTTCTTT
CDR3 protein: CASSGAGDGTEAFF
V gene: TRBV6-1
D gene: .
clone size: many
J gene: TRBJ1-1

CDR3 DNA: TGCGCCAGCAGCCAAGTCGGTCTAGCGGGGGCTAAGTACGAGCAGTACTTC
CDR3 protein: CASSQVGLAGAKYEQYF
V gene: TRBV4-1
D gene: TRBD2
clone size: many
J gene: TRBJ2-7

CDR3 DNA: TGTGCCAGCAGCCAAGAGGTCAGCAACTATGGCTACACCTTC
CDR3 protein: CASSQEVSNYGYTF
V gene: TRBV3-1
D gene: .
clone size: .
J gene: TRBJ1-2

CDR3 DNA: TGTGCCAGCAGGCAGTCGACAGGGGACATTAAGTACTTC
CDR3 protein: CASRQSTGDIKYF
V gene: TRBV6-2/TRBV6-3
D gene: TRBD1
clone size: few
J gene: TRBJ2-4

CDR3 DNA: TGTGCCAGCAGTTACTCGAGGACTTGGGGCACTGAAGCTTTCTTT
CDR3 protein: CASSYSRTWGTEAFF
V gene: TRBV6-5
D gene: .
clone size: many
J gene: TRBJ1-1

CDR3 DNA: TGTGCCAGTACCGGACAGGGCCCCCTCGGCTACGAGCAGTACTTC
CDR3 protein: CASTGQGPLGYEQYF
V gene: TRBV19
D gene: TRBD1
clone size: many
J gene: TRBJ2-7

CDR3 DNA: TGCAGTGCTACCCCTGCCACCTCAGATTCCTACGAGCAGTACTTC
CDR3 protein: CSATPATSDSYEQYF
V gene: TRBV20-1
D gene: .
clone size: .
J gene: TRBJ2-7

CDR3 DNA: TGTGCCATCAGTGAGTCCCAGGGGACAGGGGCCTACGAGCAGTACTTC
CDR3 protein: CAISESQGTGAYEQYF
V gene: TRBV10-3
D gene: TRBD1
clone size: many
J gene: TRBJ2-7

CDR3 DNA: TGTGCCAGCAGATCTACAGGGGAAGAGACCCAGTACTTC
CDR3 protein: CASRSTGEETQYF
V gene: TRBV28
D gene: TRBD1
clone size: .
J gene: TRBJ2-5

CDR3 DNA: TGTGCCAGCAGCCCCACCGGGGGGCGGGAGACCCAGTACTTC
CDR3 protein: CASSPTGGRETQYF
V gene: TRBV7-2
D gene: .
clone size: many
J gene: TRBJ2-5

CDR3 DNA: TGTGCCAGTAGCCCCCGTCCAAGAGTTTGGGATCAGCCCCAGCATTTT
CDR3 protein: CASSPRPRVWDQPQHF
V gene: TRBV19
D gene: .
clone size: many
J gene: TRBJ1-5